The subject of this entry is one T cell receptor beta chain. This record comes from a study of CD8 T cells in Susac syndrome. Sequencing of TCR beta, carried out with a high-throughput approach, was applied to CD8+ and CD4+ T cells from the blood. Negative isolation was used for CD8+ and CD4+ T cells, and FACS enrichment was applied to TEMRA cells. The RNA input was roughly 0.45 to 1 ug, and it was reverse transcribed with random hexamers. By means of immunoSEQ multiplex PCR, TCR beta CDR3 spanning 54 Vbeta and 13 Jbeta underwent amplification. TCRdb reprocessed the immunoSEQ multiplex PCR reads with MiXCR, giving one entry per CDR3 protein. The table has 110,000 or so distinct CDR3 sequences, 90% to 95% seen once; the top ten hold about 0.09%. The CDR3 runs to 16 residues. The germline CDR1 and CDR2 sequences are SEHNR and FQNEAQ (reference sequence). V lost 1 base and J lost 1; bases outside the gene matches: 3.

The sequence was collected from a human donor with multiple sclerosis. Sample: CD4+ T cells from PBMCs. V usage is TRBV7-9 and J usage is TRBJ2-3; TRBD2 aligns across 9 bases. As DNA, the CDR3 is TGTGCCAGCAGCTTAGAAGCGGGGGGACGCACAGATACGCAGTATTTT. Its protein product is CASSLEAGGRTDTQYF.